This is a list of T cell receptor beta chains from one sample in a study of blood T cell repertoires in COVID-19. Sequencing used immunoSEQ multiplex PCR; TCRdb keeps in-frame clones, though not all of them. Of about 250,000 clones listed, around 85% are singletons. The sequenced sample consisted of PBMCs or T cells enriched from blood (not recorded which). These receptors were obtained from a woman in her 50s with acute COVID-19. Each CDR3 is given with its conserved first and last residue. The D gene is left open where the match is weak. The listing skips clone size in some rows; elsewhere it reads once, few, many or a size class.

cdr3_length	clone_size	v_call	j_call	d_call	cdr3_nt	cdr3_aa
16	once	TRBV7-2	TRBJ2-2	TRBD2	TGTGCCAGCAGCCCGGGACTAGCGGGGGGTGCCGGGGAGCTGTTTTTT	CASSPGLAGGAGELFF
16	NA	TRBV6-5	TRBJ1-5	TRBD1	TGTGCCAGCAGTTCCCACAGGGGGGCTAGCAATCAGCCCCAGCATTTT	CASSSHRGASNQPQHF
15	NA	TRBV11-3	TRBJ2-7	NA	TGTGCCAGCAGCCTCCACGGGGGGCCGTTTTACGAGCAGTACTTC	CASSLHGGPFYEQYF
14	NA	TRBV10-3	TRBJ1-4	TRBD1	TGTGCCATGTCCTCGGGACAGGGTCGTGAAAAACTGTTTTTT	CAMSSGQGREKLFF
17	once	TRBV18	TRBJ1-1	TRBD1	TGTGCCAGCTCACCAATCAACCCTCCGGGACAGGGGACTGAAGCTTTCTTT	CASSPINPPGQGTEAFF
13	NA	TRBV6-5	TRBJ1-2	TRBD1	TGTGCCAGCAGTAAACAGGGGGGGATTGGCTACACCTTC	CASSKQGGIGYTF
15	NA	TRBV6-5	TRBJ1-3	NA	TGTGCCAGCACCCCGGAAGGGGGTATTGGAAACACCATATATTTT	CASTPEGGIGNTIYF
17	NA	TRBV14	TRBJ2-1	TRBD2	TGTGCCAGCAGCCAAGATCGGGGGCTAGCGGGAGTTAATGAGCAGTTCTTC	CASSQDRGLAGVNEQFF
14	NA	TRBV7-9	TRBJ1-2	NA	TGTGCCAGCAGCTTAGCTCCAGATCGGGTTGGCTACACCTTC	CASSLAPDRVGYTF
14	NA	TRBV18	TRBJ2-7	NA	TGTGCCAGCTCACCACAGGCAGGGATGGACGAGCAGTACTTC	CASSPQAGMDEQYF
11	NA	TRBV12-5	TRBJ1-1	NA	TGTGCTAGTGGTACGGGATTTAACGCTTTCTTT	CASGTGFNAFF
15	NA	TRBV15	TRBJ1-1	NA	TGTGCCACCAGCAGAGTCTTACAGGGTATCACTGAAGCTTTCTTT	CATSRVLQGITEAFF
13	NA	TRBV27	TRBJ1-5	NA	TGTGCCAGCAGCGGTCGGGTCAATCAGCCCCAGCATTTT	CASSGRVNQPQHF
14	NA	TRBV6-5	TRBJ2-5	NA	TGTGCCAGCAGCCGGATGGAGGGACAAGAGACCCAGTACTTC	CASSRMEGQETQYF
16	NA	TRBV7-6	TRBJ1-3	NA	TGTGCCAGCAGCTTAGCGTGGAGCGTCTCTGGAAACACCATATATTTT	CASSLAWSVSGNTIYF
15	NA	TRBV10-3	TRBJ1-2	TRBD1	TGTGCCATCAGTGACGCCGGGACAGGGGTATATGGCTACACCTTC	CAISDAGTGVYGYTF
16	NA	TRBV5-1	TRBJ2-3	TRBD2	TGCGCCAGCAGCCCGGGTGGACTAGCGGGGGCAGATACGCAGTATTTT	CASSPGGLAGADTQYF
13	few	TRBV7-2	TRBJ2-7	NA	TGTGCCAGCAGCGTCTACAGGGATGGAGAGCAGTACTTC	CASSVYRDGEQYF
15	NA	TRBV5-1	TRBJ1-1	TRBD1	TGCGCCAGCAGCTTGGCGGGCAGGGGGAATGAGGAAGCTTTCTTT	CASSLAGRGNEEAFF
14	NA	TRBV2	TRBJ2-7	TRBD1	TGTGCCAGCAGGATAGGACAGGGGGCCTACGAGCAGTACTTC	CASRIGQGAYEQYF
11	NA	TRBV30	TRBJ1-1	NA	TGTGCCTGGAGGGACAGTCTAAAAGCTTTCTTT	CAWRDSLKAFF
14	few	TRBV15	TRBJ1-4	TRBD1	TGTGCCACCAGCAGAGTTGACAGGGACGAAAAACTGTTTTTT	CATSRVDRDEKLFF
15	NA	TRBV7-9	TRBJ1-4	TRBD1	TGTGCCAGCAGCCCGGGACAGGGGATAGGGGAAAAACTGTTTTTT	CASSPGQGIGEKLFF
17	NA	TRBV4-2	TRBJ2-2	NA	TGTGCCAGCAGCCAAGATTGGAGCGGCGCGAACACCGGGGAGCTGTTTTTT	CASSQDWSGANTGELFF
14	NA	TRBV13	TRBJ1-1	TRBD1	TGTGCCAGCAGCTTAAGACAGGGTAGCACTGAAGCTTTCTTT	CASSLRQGSTEAFF
13	NA	TRBV2	TRBJ2-1	TRBD2	TGTGCCAGCAATACGGGACTAAGGAATGAGCAGTTCTTC	CASNTGLRNEQFF
16	NA	TRBV4-3	TRBJ2-2	TRBD2	TGCGCCAGCAGCCAACTCGGACTAGCGAGTACCGGGGAGCTGTTTTTT	CASSQLGLASTGELFF
15	NA	TRBV7-2	TRBJ2-1	NA	TGTGCCAGCAGCTTAGACAGAAGGTACTACAATGAGCAGTTCTTC	CASSLDRRYYNEQFF
12	NA	TRBV6-2/TRBV6-3	TRBJ1-1	NA	TGTGCCAGCAGCACGGGGTCTGGCTGGGCTTTCTTT	CASSTGSGWAFF
16	NA	TRBV6-2/TRBV6-3	TRBJ2-5	NA	TGTGCCAGCAGTTACGGATCTAGCGTAGGCCAAGAGACCCAGTACTTC	CASSYGSSVGQETQYF
14	NA	TRBV7-3	TRBJ2-4	TRBD1	TGTGCCAGCAGCTTAACGGCAGGGGGAAACATTCAGTACTTC	CASSLTAGGNIQYF
13	NA	TRBV30	TRBJ2-1	TRBD1	TGTGCCTGGGACAGGGGCCCTGAAAATGAGCAGTTCTTC	CAWDRGPENEQFF
14	NA	TRBV6-5	TRBJ1-2	NA	TGTGCCAGTCTGGCGGGGGGTGCGAACTATGGCTACACCTTC	CASLAGGANYGYTF
15	NA	TRBV2	TRBJ1-2	TRBD1	TGTGCCAGCAGAGGGGGACAGGGGGTGCTCTATGGCTACACCTTC	CASRGGQGVLYGYTF
16	NA	TRBV25-1	TRBJ1-1	TRBD1	TGTGCCAGCAGTGAATCATCCGGACAGGGATGGACTGAAGCTTTCTTT	CASSESSGQGWTEAFF
18	NA	TRBV20-1	TRBJ1-3	TRBD1	TGCAGTGCTAGTAGAGGCCTGGGACAGGGGGCGGGTGGAAACACCATATATTTT	CSASRGLGQGAGGNTIYF
13	NA	TRBV19	TRBJ2-3	NA	TGTGCCAGTAGTATAACAGGAGTTGATACGCAGTATTTT	CASSITGVDTQYF
15	NA	TRBV9	TRBJ1-1	NA	TGTGCCAGCAGCGTAGGGGGCGATCGAGGTACTGAAGCTTTCTTT	CASSVGGDRGTEAFF
17	NA	TRBV9	TRBJ2-4	NA	TGTGCCAGCAGCCCTTACCCCGGGGATCTAGCCAAAAACATTCAGTACTTC	CASSPYPGDLAKNIQYF
16	NA	TRBV6-1	TRBJ1-2	TRBD1	TGTGCCAGCAGTGAATGGGGGACAGCAGCTAACTATGGCTACACCTTC	CASSEWGTAANYGYTF
15	NA	TRBV7-3	TRBJ2-3	TRBD2	TGTGCCAGCAGCCGCACTAGCGGGGGGTCTGGAGCGCAGTATTTT	CASSRTSGGSGAQYF
14	NA	TRBV4-3	TRBJ2-3	NA	TGCGCCAGCAGCCAAGATAGTCGCACAGATACGCAGTATTTT	CASSQDSRTDTQYF
11	NA	TRBV29-1	TRBJ2-5	NA	TGCAGCGCCGCGGTACAAGAGACCCAGTACTTC	CSAAVQETQYF
15	few	TRBV6-1	TRBJ1-2	TRBD1	TGTGCCAGCAGTGATGGACAGGGGGTGGGCTATGGCTACACCTTC	CASSDGQGVGYGYTF
15	once	TRBV5-1	TRBJ2-2	TRBD1	TGCGCCAGCAGCTTGACAGGGGTTTACACCGGGGAGCTGTTTTTT	CASSLTGVYTGELFF
15	NA	TRBV5-1	TRBJ1-2	TRBD1	TGCGCCAGCAGTTTGGCTCAGGGGGCATATGAAGGCTACACCTTC	CASSLAQGAYEGYTF
12	NA	TRBV5-4	TRBJ1-2	NA	TGTGCCAGCAGCTTGGATAGCTATGGCTACACCTTC	CASSLDSYGYTF
16	NA	TRBV6-6	TRBJ1-5	TRBD1	TGTGCCAGCATTCAAGGAGCCCAGGGGGCCCGTCAGCCCCAGCATTTT	CASIQGAQGARQPQHF
16	NA	TRBV10-3	TRBJ1-5	TRBD1	TGTGCCATCAGCCCGGGACAGGGAGGGACTATCCTGCCCCAGCATTTT	CAISPGQGGTILPQHF
12	NA	TRBV5-1	TRBJ1-1	NA	TGCGCCAGCAGCGCGGGGGGGACTGAAGCTTTCTTT	CASSAGGTEAFF
12	NA	TRBV29-1	TRBJ1-1	TRBD1	TGCATAGGAGGGACAGGGAACACTGAAGCTTTCTTT	CIGGTGNTEAFF
16	NA	TRBV15	TRBJ2-5	NA	TGTGCCACCAGCAGAGTTCGCAGGATGTACCAAGAGACCCAGTACTTC	CATSRVRRMYQETQYF
14	NA	TRBV7-8	TRBJ1-1	NA	TGTGCCAGCAGCTCCTTACCAGGGAACACTGAAGCTTTCTTT	CASSSLPGNTEAFF
12	NA	TRBV28	TRBJ1-2	NA	TGTGCCAGCAAAGCCGCACGGTATGGCTACACCTTC	CASKAARYGYTF
17	NA	TRBV7-2	TRBJ2-1	TRBD1	TGTGCCAGCAGCCCAATATCGGGACAGAGCTCCTACAATGAGCAGTTCTTC	CASSPISGQSSYNEQFF